This T cell receptor beta chain comes out of a study of blood T cell repertoires in COVID-19. Whole-study context: Acute and convalescent COVID-19 specimens originated in the United States, Italy and Spain. The analysed material was cDNA or gDNA that came from T cells, B-cell-depleted T cells, or PBMCs.

Original processing methods: Reference gene primer amplification yielded estimated nucleated cell counts. The protocol was immunoSEQ multiplex PCR, while the TCRdb copy is restricted to in-frame clones and leaves out a portion. V and J calls and clone size follow that table, whereas D and trimming were derived from the DNA. This table has roughly 200,000 clones, about 88% appearing once. This CDR3 spans 15 amino acids. Trimming left V 4 bases short and J 6 bases short, with 17 bases between. The germline V gene has CDR1 SGHNT and CDR2 YYREEE (reference sequence). This receptor was taken from a man aged 40-55 years with active or convalescent COVID-19. The chain has TRBV5-4 and TRBJ2-1, with D possibly being TRBD2 (6 bases). The specimen was peripheral blood. This CDR3 is CASSPGSPGGNEQFF. For the CDR3, the DNA is TGTGCCAGCAGCCCCGGGAGTCCGGGTGGCAATGAGCAGTTCTTC.